The 19 T cell receptor beta chains presented below share a single source sample, sequenced in a study of cytomegalovirus exposure and HLA in healthy donors. In the PCR, 60 Vbeta and 13 Jbeta primers were used. Sequencing used immunoSEQ multiplex PCR; TCRdb keeps in-frame clones, though not all of them. The sample gives about 120,000 clones, about 63% of which show up once; over 1.5% is in the top ten. Sequenced sample: PBMCs. The receptors shown here come from a man under 40 in good health and CMV-seropositive.

The CDR3 loop is CASSIEQGINTQYF. DNA for the CDR3: TGTGCCAGTAGTATAGAGCAGGGGATTAATACGCAGTATTTT. This chain joins TRBV19 and TRBJ2-3; D is perhaps TRBD1 (6 bases). V shed 0 bases and J shed 7 bases, with 11 bases lying between them. From germline, CDR1 is LNHDA and CDR2 SQIVND (reference sequence). The CDR3 runs 14 residues.

This rearrangement joins TRBV5-4 to TRBJ2-5; TRBD2 aligns across 11 bases. From germline, CDR1 is SGHNT and CDR2 YYREEE (reference sequence). The CDR3 is 16 residues long. V gave up 3 bases and J gave up 5 bases; unmatched junction bases: 9. The CDR3 nucleotides read TGTGCCAGCAGCTCGTCGCTAGCGGGAGGCCGGGAGACCCAGTACTTC. Residues: CASSSSLAGGRETQYF. The whole variable domain, remainder taken from reference TRBV5-4 and TRBJ2-5, is ETGVTQSPTHLIKTRGQQVTLRCSSQSGHNTVSWYQQALGQGPQFIFQYYREEENGRGNFPPRFSGLQFPNYSSELNVNALELDDSALYLCASSSSLAGGRETQYFGPGTRLLVL.

The chain employs TRBV7-2 and TRBJ2-5; the D gene is possibly TRBD2 (5 bases). Trimming removed 6 bases at V and 5 bases at J, with 16 bases between. CDR1 is SGHTA, CDR2 FQGNSA, per germline. There are 14 residues in the CDR3. CDR3 in DNA: TGTGCCAGCAGATTCGTACGGGATTCGGAGACCCAGTACTTC. Translated: CASRFVRDSETQYF.

The rearrangement joins TRBV2 to TRBJ2-7; D not certain. V was trimmed by 4 bases and J by 3 bases, leaving 13 bases between them. Germline V CDR1 and CDR2: SNHLY, FYNNEI. CDR3 length: 14 amino acids. CDR3 in amino acids: CASSVSRQDYEQYF. In DNA form, the CDR3 reads TGTGCCAGCAGTGTGAGCAGGCAAGACTACGAGCAGTACTTC.

V usage is TRBV30 and J usage is TRBJ2-3, with 7 positions matching TRBD2. CDR1 and CDR2 (germline): GTSNPN, SVGIG (reference sequence). With V trimmed by 0 bases and J by 4 bases, 10 bases remained unmatched. The CDR3 is 16 residues long. In DNA, the CDR3 is TGTGCCTGGAGTGTTGGGAGGGCCAATATGGCAGATACGCAGTATTTT. Its translation is CAWSVGRANMADTQYF.

This clone was counted ten times or more. J is TRBJ2-7 and V is TRBV28, with 9 bases aligning to TRBD1. Germline CDR1 reads MDHEN; CDR2 reads SYDVKM. The CDR3 contains 18 residues. V dropped 3 bases and J dropped 5; count of bases not matched to a gene: 17. CDR3: CASSLRRPGQGFDDEQYF. The CDR3 coding sequence is TGTGCCAGCAGTTTGCGGCGTCCGGGACAGGGATTTGACGACGAGCAGTACTTC.

CDR3 nucleotides: TGCGCCAGCAGCTTTTTAACTAGCGGGACCTACGAGCAGTACTTC. Protein sequence: CASSFLTSGTYEQYF. This chain links TRBV5-1 with TRBJ2-7; 10 positions agree with TRBD2. This CDR3 region has 15 residues. The ends lost 2 bases at V and 2 bases at J; junction bases unmatched: 4. CDR1 SGHRS and CDR2 YFSETQ come from the germline V gene. Based on the CDR3 plus reference TRBV5-1 and TRBJ2-7, the full variable domain is KAGVTQTPRYLIKTRGQQVTLSCSPISGHRSVSWYQQTPGQGLQFLFEYFSETQRNKGNFPGRFSGRQFSNSRSEMNVSTLELGDSALYLCASSFLTSGTYEQYFGPGTRLTVT.

The V and J genes are TRBV2 and TRBJ2-7; perhaps TRBD2 as D (6 bases). The CDR3 contains 17 residues. Germline V gene sequence: CDR1 SNHLY, CDR2 FYNNEI. The germline V and J ends were trimmed by 0 bases and 7 bases, with 22 bases remaining between them. The CDR3 loop is CASSEARPSVAFGEQYF. The CDR3 region has the DNA TGTGCCAGCAGTGAAGCGCGTCCTAGCGTAGCTTTCGGGGAGCAGTACTTC.

In this sample, this clone turned up a few times. The chain combines TRBV9 with TRBJ1-2; 10 nucleotides align to TRBD1. The CDR3 sequence is 15 residues long. V lost 3 bases to trimming and J lost 2 bases; unmatched junction nucleotides: 4. Germline assignment: CDR1 SGDLS and CDR2 YYNGEE. The CDR3 DNA reads TGTGCCAGCAGCGCTAGACAGGGGGCAAACTATGGCTACACCTTC. It specifies CASSARQGANYGYTF.

In its sample, this clone was seen a few times. The rearrangement uses TRBV7-8 and TRBJ2-5; TRBD2 might be the D (5 bases). The CDR3 sequence is 17 residues long. Trimming stripped 2 bases from V and 2 bases from J, with 18 bases between. From germline, CDR1 is SGHVS and CDR2 FQNEAQ. The CDR3 DNA follows: TGTGCCAGCAGCTTATTTCGGGAAGACGAAGGGCAAGAGACCCAGTACTTC. The encoded protein is CASSLFREDEGQETQYF.

J is TRBJ2-7 and V is TRBV5-1, with a weak D call TRBD2 (7 bases). The CDR3 is 13 amino acids. V dropped 2 bases and J dropped 5 bases, with 11 bases sitting between them. Germline V gives CDR1 SGHRS, CDR2 YFSETQ. CDR3 protein: CASSFPGGHEQYF. CDR3 sequence (DNA): TGCGCCAGCAGCTTCCCGGGGGGCCACGAGCAGTACTTC.

As to this clone: One end of the junction does not line up with germline, which may come from a read error. J is TRBJ2-1 and V is TRBV27, with TRBD2 as a possible D gene (6 bases). The CDR3 is 14 residues long. Germline values: CDR1 MNHEY, CDR2 SMNVEV (reference sequence). CDR3 sequence: CASRRDFTYDEQFF. The CDR3 region has the DNA TGTGCCAGCCGACGGGACTTTACCTACGATGAGCAGTTCTTC.

The chain is built from TRBV5-1 and TRBJ2-3; TRBD2 agrees at 11 bases. CDR3 length equals 15 residues. CDR1 and CDR2 from the germline V gene are SGHRS and YFSETQ. Trimming took 2 bases from V and 3 from J; bases not matched to a gene: 2. The CDR3 loop is CASSLLAGVTDTQYF. CDR3 in DNA: TGCGCCAGCAGCTTACTAGCGGGAGTAACAGATACGCAGTATTTT.

This chain links TRBV19 with TRBJ1-1; TRBD1 aligns across 9 bases. The CDR3 length is 15 residues. The germline V gene encodes CDR1 LNHDA and CDR2 SQIVND (reference sequence). V shed 5 bases, J shed 6 bases, and the junction held 10 bases outside the gene matches. The CDR3 sequence: CASSVTGTGRSEAFF. CDR3 in DNA: TGTGCCAGTAGTGTAACCGGGACAGGGAGATCTGAAGCTTTCTTT.

There are a few counts of this clone. CDR3 sequence reads: CASSTSSGSTYEQYF. DNA for the CDR3: TGCGCCAGCAGCACTTCTAGCGGGAGCACCTACGAGCAGTACTTC. The chain is built from TRBV5-1 and TRBJ2-7, with 10 bases matching TRBD2. The CDR3 contains 15 residues. J lost 2 bases, V lost 4 bases, and 6 bases had no gene match. CDR1 and CDR2 (germline): SGHRS, YFSETQ.

This clone was counted a few times. V and J are TRBV19 and TRBJ1-2; D is unclear. Germline CDR1 LNHDA, CDR2 SQIVND (reference sequence). The CDR3 has 12 amino acids. V lost 6 bases to trimming and J lost 8 bases, with 13 bases between them. CDR3 protein: CASRREDSGYTF. DNA of the CDR3: TGTGCCAGTAGGAGGGAAGACTCGGGCTACACCTTC.

The V and J genes are TRBV4-3 and TRBJ1-4, with a possible D match to TRBD1 (5 bases). Trimming stripped 1 base from V and 7 bases from J, with 7 bases between. This CDR3 contains 13 residues. Germline CDR1 reads LGHNA; CDR2 reads YSLEER. Here the CDR3 DNA reads TGCGCCAGCAGCCAAGGCAGGGCTGAAAAACTGTTTTTT. Translating gives CASSQGRAEKLFF.

This chain links TRBV2 with TRBJ2-7; a possible D gene is TRBD1 (6 bases). The germline V and J ends were trimmed by 7 bases and 0 bases, with 16 bases remaining between them. The germline CDR1 and CDR2 sequences are SNHLY and FYNNEI. The CDR3 totals 15 residues. DNA of the CDR3: TGTGCCAGCACCACATCCGGGACAAACTCCTACGAGCAGTACTTC. Amino acids: CASTTSGTNSYEQYF. The full variable domain, completed using reference TRBV2 and TRBJ2-7, is EPEVTQTPSHQVTQMGQEVILRCVPISNHLYFYWYRQILGQKVEFLVSFYNNEISEKSEIFDDQFSVERPDGSNFTLKIRSTKLEDSAMYFCASTTSGTNSYEQYFGPGTRLTVT.

This clone was seen only once. This chain uses TRBV27 with TRBJ1-1; D may be TRBD1 (5 bases). With 2 bases removed from V and 4 bases from J, the gap between germline ends came to 8 bases. The CDR3 runs to 13 residues. Per the germline V gene, CDR1 is MNHEY and CDR2 is SMNVEV (reference sequence). CDR3 region: CASSLQGFTEAFF. CDR3 nucleotides: TGTGCCAGCAGTTTACAGGGTTTCACTGAAGCTTTCTTT.